Below, 25 T cell receptor beta chains from the same sample are listed, as sequenced in a study of T cells in Graves' hyperthyroidism and ophthalmopathy. Authors of the study amplified TCR beta CDR3 regions from RNA transcripts. A set of HTBI primers served as the primers for a first-round RT-PCR of the TCR CDR3. MiXCR was run by TCRdb on the multiplex PCR reads, yielding one entry per CDR3 protein. This table has 600,000 to 800,000 distinct CDR3 sequences, 30% to 40% appearing once. The sequencing input was blood. The receptor source for this set is a woman between 40 and 55 years old with Graves' hyperthyroidism.

The V gene is TRBV10-3, the J gene TRBJ2-2; the D is unclear. This CDR3 contains 15 residues. Germline V lookup: CDR1 ENHRY, CDR2 SYGVKD. With 2 bases removed from V and 7 bases from J, the gap between germline ends came to 14 bases. The CDR3 reads CAISEKVDANGELFF. Written as DNA, the CDR3 is TGTGCCATCAGTGAGAAAGTGGACGCTAACGGGGAGCTGTTTTTT.

This clonotype was seen ten or more times. CDR3: CSARDAESEKLFF. Written as DNA, the CDR3 is TGCAGTGCTAGAGACGCGGAATCTGAAAAACTGTTTTTT. This chain links TRBV20-1 with TRBJ1-4; D uncertain. Germline values: CDR1 DFQATT, CDR2 SNEGSKA (reference sequence). Deletions cut 0 bases from V and 7 bases from J, with 9 bases between. The CDR3 spans 13 residues.

This clonotype was seen at least ten times. CDR3 in amino acids: CAISTHFGRNTEAFF. The DNA of the CDR3 is TGTGCCATCAGCACCCACTTCGGTAGGAACACTGAAGCTTTCTTT. The chain has TRBV10-3 and TRBJ1-1; unclear D gene. V dropped 6 bases and J dropped 1 base, with 15 bases sitting between them. Germline values: CDR1 ENHRY, CDR2 SYGVKD. The CDR3 runs to 15 residues.

The chain recombines TRBV10-3 with TRBJ1-2; TRBD1 might be the D (5 bases). The CDR3 covers 15 residues. The V gene's germline CDR1 is ENHRY and CDR2 SYGVKD. The germline V and J ends were trimmed by 9 bases and 2 bases, with 19 bases remaining between them. The DNA of the CDR3 is TGTGCCATTACTGATCGGACCGGGGACAACTATGGCTACACCTTC. Translating gives CAITDRTGDNYGYTF.

The gene calls are TRBV12-3 or TRBV12-4 and TRBJ1-6, with a tentative D call TRBD1 (6 bases). This CDR3 comprises 15 residues. V was cut by 5 bases and J by 9 bases, with 17 bases left in between. The CDR3 loop reads CASSQRDTMGSPLHF. The CDR3 DNA reads as TGTGCCAGCAGTCAACGGGACACTATGGGTTCACCCCTCCACTTT.

This clonotype has only one observation. A much larger clone sits a single nucleotide away, making a read error possible. V and J are TRBV7-2 and TRBJ1-3; D ambiguous. The CDR3 covers 13 residues. V was shortened by 11 bases and J by 0 bases, with 11 bases between the two germline ends. CDR1 is SGHTA and CDR2 is FQGNSA in the germline V gene. Written as DNA, the CDR3 is TGTGCCGGCGCGAGAATCTCTGGAAACACCATATATTTT. Translated: CAGARISGNTIYF.

In its sample, this clonotype was seen many times. V usage is TRBV10-1 and J usage is TRBJ2-2; possibly TRBD1 for D (6 bases). Looked up from germline, CDR1 is WNHNN and CDR2 is SYGVQD (reference sequence). This CDR3 spans 13 amino acids. With 3 bases removed from V and 7 bases from J, the gap between germline ends came to 9 bases. CDR3: CASSDGGGGELFF. The CDR3 DNA is TGCGCCAGCAGTGATGGGGGCGGCGGGGAGCTGTTTTTT.

On this clonotype itself: This may be a read error, as it is one base from a much larger clone. The rearrangement uses TRBV15 and TRBJ2-7; D could derive from TRBD1 or TRBD2 (5 bases each). The CDR3 is made up of 15 amino acids. Trimming took 1 base from V and 0 from J, leaving 10 bases between them. CDR1 and CDR2 from the germline V gene are LNHNV and YYDKDF (reference sequence). CDR3: CATSRAGASSYEQYF. The CDR3 DNA reads TGTGCCACCAGCAGAGCCGGGGCCTCCTCCTACGAGCAGTACTTC.

This clonotype turned up a few times. The CDR3 DNA follows: TGTGCCAGCAGCTTGAGGAGAATCGGGACTAGCGGGAGTAACGAGCAGTACTTC. Its protein product is CASSLRRIGTSGSNEQYF. The rearrangement joins TRBV11-2 to TRBJ2-7; 14 bases agree with TRBD2. Looked up from germline, CDR1 is SGHAT and CDR2 is FQNNGV. This CDR3 is built from 18 residues. Trimming removed 3 bases from V and 5 bases from J; junction bases left unmatched: 12.

The chain uses TRBV7-2 and TRBJ2-7, with D perhaps TRBD2 (6 bases). This CDR3 contains 15 residues. Germline CDR1 reads SGHTA; CDR2 reads FQGNSA. V was pared by 1 base and J by 5 bases, with 15 bases between. Here the CDR3 reads CASSLDRRARHEQYF. The CDR3 DNA reads TGTGCCAGCAGCTTAGATCGGAGGGCGAGGCACGAGCAGTACTTC.

This clonotype is a singleton in its sample. The chain joins TRBV29-1 to TRBJ2-7, with 9 bases matching TRBD1. The CDR3 length is 13 residues. After removal of 3 bases from V and 7 bases from J, the junction contained 7 bases not matched to a gene. The germline V gene has CDR1 SQVTM and CDR2 ANQGSEA. The CDR3 spells CSVEGQGRGEQYF. CDR3 DNA sequence: TGCAGCGTTGAGGGACAGGGACGGGGAGAGCAGTACTTC.

In this sample, this clonotype turned up a few times. This sequence joins TRBV19 and TRBJ1-3; D call uncertain. Trimming stripped 7 bases from V and 4 bases from J, with 11 bases between. The CDR3 covers 13 residues. From germline, CDR1 is LNHDA and CDR2 SQIVND (reference sequence). The CDR3 is CASKRVPGNTIYF. The CDR3, as DNA: TGTGCCAGTAAGAGGGTGCCCGGAAACACCATATATTTT.

This rearrangement joins TRBV3-1 to TRBJ2-7; D is unresolved. The V end was cut by 4 bases, the J end by 7 bases, with 17 bases between. The CDR3 totals 14 residues. CDR1 LGHDT and CDR2 YNNKEL come from the germline V gene (reference sequence). CDR3 amino acids: CASSLMTRGWEQYF. The CDR3 DNA reads TGTGCCAGCAGCCTGATGACACGAGGTTGGGAGCAGTACTTC.

This clonotype appeared many times. V usage is TRBV6-5 and J usage is TRBJ1-5, with 7 bases lining up with TRBD1. Germline loops: CDR1 MNHEY, CDR2 SVGAGI. The CDR3 loop spans 15 amino acids. V dropped 5 bases and J dropped 5; count of bases not matched to a gene: 9. The chain's CDR3 is CASSAAGTDYQPQHF. The CDR3 coding sequence is TGTGCCAGCAGTGCGGCCGGGACAGATTATCAGCCCCAGCATTTT.

This chain links TRBV20-1 with TRBJ2-7, with 14 bases aligning to TRBD2. The J call is doubtful: the DNA matches TRBJ2-1 better. The CDR3 is 14 amino acids. Germline V gene data show CDR1 as DFQATT and CDR2 as SNEGSKA (reference sequence). In DNA form, the CDR3 reads TGCAGTTTACCGGGACTAGCGGGGGAAAGAGAGCAGTTCTTC. It is translated as CSLPGLAGEREQFF.

This rearrangement joins TRBV10-3 to TRBJ2-5; D is possibly TRBD2 (5 bases). Germline V CDR1 and CDR2: ENHRY, SYGVKD. Trimming pared 4 bases from V and 4 bases from J, leaving 10 bases between. The CDR3 spans 13 residues. The CDR3 bases are TGTGCCATCAGTGTCGGAGGAGGAGAGACCCAGTACTTC. Protein sequence: CAISVGGGETQYF.

The sample holds many counts of this clonotype. The chain joins TRBV5-1 to TRBJ2-2; weak D call: TRBD1 (5 bases). Looked up from germline, CDR1 is SGHRS and CDR2 is YFSETQ. The length of the CDR3 is 16 residues. V lost 5 bases and J 4 bases, leaving 18 bases between the germline ends. In DNA form, the CDR3 reads TGCGCCAGCAGATTTCCCCCAGGGTTGGGCACCGGGGAGCTGTTTTTT. It is translated as CASRFPPGLGTGELFF.

V gene TRBV19 combines with J gene TRBJ1-5, with TRBD1 matching 8 bases. The V segment lost 1 base and the J segment 2 bases; nucleotides outside the gene matches: 4. Germline CDR1 and CDR2: LNHDA and SQIVND (reference sequence). The CDR3 consists of 16 residues. CDR3 loop: CASSIVTGGRNQPQHF. The CDR3 nucleotides are TGTGCCAGTAGTATAGTAACAGGGGGTCGCAATCAGCCCCAGCATTTT.

A word on this clonotype: The junction and the germline gene differ at one end; a read error may be behind it. CDR3 DNA: TGTGCCAGCAGTGAAGCTTATTTT. It codes for CASSEAYF. The rearrangement uses TRBV2 and TRBJ1-1; the D is unclear. The germline V gene encodes CDR1 SNHLY and CDR2 FYNNEI. The CDR3 covers 8 residues.

This clonotype was seen a few times. The CDR3 is CASKTGAANYGYTF. CDR3 nucleotides: TGTGCCAGCAAGACAGGGGCGGCTAACTATGGCTACACCTTC. The chain uses TRBV10-3 and TRBJ1-2, with TRBD1 identical over 8 bases. CDR1 is ENHRY, CDR2 SYGVKD, per germline. V shed 10 bases and J 0 bases; nucleotides not matched to a gene: 7. The CDR3 runs 14 residues.

The V gene is TRBV12-3 or TRBV12-4, the J gene TRBJ2-2, with a tentative D call TRBD1 (5 bases). Trimming removed 8 bases from V and 0 bases from J, with 13 bases in between. This CDR3 is built from 15 residues. The CDR3 sequence is CASRNQGSNTGELFF. CDR3 in DNA: TGTGCCAGCCGCAACCAGGGTTCGAACACCGGGGAGCTGTTTTTT.

This chain links TRBV20-1 with TRBJ1-5; D may be TRBD1 (5 bases). Germline V CDR1 and CDR2: DFQATT, SNEGSKA (reference sequence). The V gene lost 1 base and the J gene lost 0 bases, with 13 bases spanning the gap. This CDR3 is 16 amino acids long. CDR3 loop: CSARVPGRYSNQPQHF. The CDR3 DNA is TGCAGTGCTAGAGTGCCAGGGCGATATAGCAATCAGCCCCAGCATTTT.

This clonotype was observed a few times. This chain joins TRBV16 and TRBJ2-7, with D uncertain. Trimming cost V 5 bases and J 4 bases, with 12 bases left between them. From germline, CDR1 is KGHSY and CDR2 FQNENV. There are 13 residues in the CDR3. CDR3: CASSWNYMYEQYF. The CDR3 nucleotides read TGTGCCAGCAGCTGGAATTACATGTACGAGCAGTACTTC.

This clonotype was recorded many times. The genes are TRBV24-1 and TRBJ1-5; D is unresolved. V shed 5 bases and J shed 5 bases, with 9 bases lying between them. Germline V gene lookup returns CDR1 KGHDR and CDR2 SFDVKD. This CDR3 spans 13 amino acids. The CDR3 DNA reads as TGTGCCACCAGTGCCGTCGTTCATCAGCCCCAGCATTTT. Translating gives CATSAVVHQPQHF.

The rearrangement uses TRBV25-1 and TRBJ2-7; 7 bases map to TRBD2. In germline, CDR1 is MGHDK, CDR2 SYGVNS. V lost 6 bases to trimming and J lost 4 bases; unmatched junction nucleotides: 15. The CDR3 runs to 16 residues. CDR3: CASSPPGRAKPYEQYF. The CDR3 nucleotides read TGTGCCAGCAGCCCCCCTGGGAGGGCGAAACCATACGAGCAGTACTTC.